One sample yielded the 13 T cell receptor beta chains listed below, sequenced in a study of blood T cell repertoires in COVID-19 (dated by TCRdb to the early 2020s). Libraries were constructed by the immunoSEQ multiplex PCR assay. What TCRdb holds here is the immuneACCESS table cut down to in-frame rearrangements. Part of the clones is not present; checked against another copy, under half of the missing clones reflect an unresolved V gene, and the others are unexplained. This sample holds 250,000 or so clones; 80% to 90% were observed only once. The biggest ten clones account for less than 1.6% of the sample. Source material: peripheral blood. These receptors all stem from a woman between 40 and 50 years old who had recovered from COVID-19.

The chain joins TRBV4-1 to TRBJ1-5, with D perhaps TRBD1 (5 bases). This CDR3 is built from 12 residues. Germline V gives CDR1 MGHRA, CDR2 YSYEKL. V was clipped by 8 bases and J by 4 bases, with 9 bases between them. CDR3 sequence reads: CASPSGNQPQHF. The CDR3 DNA reads as TGCGCCAGCCCGTCAGGGAATCAGCCCCAGCATTTT.

This chain joins TRBV5-6 and TRBJ1-5, with D possibly TRBD1 on 5 matching bases. In germline, CDR1 is SGHDT, CDR2 YYEEEE. V was trimmed by 5 bases and J by 3 bases, leaving 18 bases between them. CDR3 length: 16 amino acids. CDR3 residues: CASSRGGNRYNQPQHF. The CDR3 DNA is TGTGCCAGCAGTCGTGGGGGGAACAGGTACAATCAGCCCCAGCATTTT. The full variable domain, rest sourced from reference TRBV5-6 and TRBJ1-5, is DAGVTQSPTHLIKTRGQQVTLRCSPKSGHDTVSWYQQALGQGPQFIFQYYEEEERQRGNFPDRFSGHQFPNYSSELNVNALLLGDSALYLCASSRGGNRYNQPQHFGDGTRLSIL.

The chain recombines TRBV30 with TRBJ1-2; unclear D gene. This CDR3 contains 16 residues. CDR1 and CDR2 from the germline V gene are GTSNPN and SVGIG (reference sequence). V was trimmed by 0 bases and J by 5 bases, leaving 19 bases between them. CDR3: CAWSVPPQVGLYGYTF. The CDR3 DNA reads as TGTGCCTGGAGTGTACCCCCCCAGGTTGGCCTATATGGCTACACCTTC.

The chain has TRBV30 and TRBJ2-3, with 8 bases identical to TRBD1. J lost 4 bases, V lost 2 bases, and 5 bases had no gene match. Per germline, CDR1 GTSNPN and CDR2 SVGIG (reference sequence). The CDR3 is 14 residues long. This CDR3 is CAWSFGQGADTQYF. For the CDR3, the DNA is TGTGCCTGGAGTTTCGGACAGGGAGCAGATACGCAGTATTTT.

This clone has a single count. The chain has TRBV30 and TRBJ1-4; D ambiguous. The CDR3 consists of 14 residues. Trimming left V 2 bases short and J 8 bases short, with 15 bases between. Germline lookup yields CDR1 GTSNPN and CDR2 SVGIG (reference sequence). This CDR3 reads CAWSKRRLREKLFF. For the CDR3, the DNA is TGTGCCTGGAGTAAGAGGCGTTTACGGGAAAAACTGTTTTTT.

J is TRBJ1-6 and V is TRBV7-9, with a tentative D call TRBD1 (5 bases). The germline V gene has CDR1 SEHNR and CDR2 FQNEAQ (reference sequence). This CDR3 is 13 amino acids long. V was cut by 4 bases and J by 10 bases, with 11 bases left in between. The CDR3 DNA follows: TGTGCCAGCAGCTCACAGGATCGGTCACCCCTCCACTTT. This gives the protein CASSSQDRSPLHF.

The chain employs TRBV7-6 and TRBJ1-1; 8 positions agree with TRBD1. The junction had 8 bases not matched to a gene; V was cut back by 5 bases and J by 3 bases. The germline CDR1 and CDR2 sequences are SGHVS and FNYEAQ. This CDR3 contains 15 residues. The CDR3 here is CASSHIQGAYTEAFF. CDR3 DNA: TGTGCCAGCAGCCATATTCAGGGGGCCTACACTGAAGCTTTCTTT. Drawing the rest from reference TRBV7-6 and TRBJ1-1, the complete variable domain is GAGVSQSPRYKVTKRGQDVALRCDPISGHVSLYWYRQALGQGPEFLTYFNYEAQQDKSGLPNDRFSAERPEGSISTLTIQRTEQRDSAMYRCASSHIQGAYTEAFFGQGTRLTVV.

The rearrangement links TRBV7-9 to TRBJ1-4; 8 bases are a match to TRBD1. The CDR3 extends over 16 amino acids. J was trimmed by 10 bases and V by 1 base; bases with no gene match: 11. CDR1 SEHNR and CDR2 FQNEAQ come from the germline V gene (reference sequence). The CDR3: CASSLVAGGPVGKLFF. CDR3 nucleotide sequence: TGTGCCAGCAGCTTAGTGGCAGGGGGCCCCGTGGGAAAACTGTTTTTT.

This chain uses TRBV7-9 with TRBJ1-2; D unresolved. This CDR3 comprises 16 residues. V lost 3 bases to trimming and J lost 0 bases, with 14 bases between them. Germline V gives CDR1 SEHNR, CDR2 FQNEAQ (reference sequence). CDR3 loop: CASSFGRSTSNYGYTF. In DNA, the CDR3 is TGTGCCAGCAGCTTTGGCAGATCCACCTCTAACTATGGCTACACCTTC.

The V gene is TRBV5-1, the J gene TRBJ2-2; TRBD1 matches at 11 bases. There are 16 residues in the CDR3. V was clipped by 0 bases and J by 4 bases; unmatched bases: 2. CDR1 and CDR2 from the germline V gene are SGHRS and YFSETQ. CDR3 in amino acids: CASSLAGTGGTGELFF. In nucleotides, the CDR3 is TGCGCCAGCAGCTTGGCCGGGACAGGGGGCACCGGGGAGCTGTTTTTT.

V gene TRBV7-9 combines with J gene TRBJ1-6, with TRBD1 identical over 11 bases. V shed 4 bases and J 7 bases; nucleotides not matched to a gene: 9. The CDR3 extends over 17 amino acids. CDR1 is SEHNR, CDR2 FQNEAQ, per germline (reference sequence). The CDR3 sequence is CASSWGGQGAKNSPLHF. Here the CDR3 DNA reads TGTGCCAGCAGCTGGGGTGGACAGGGGGCGAAAAATTCACCCCTCCACTTT.

The chain carries TRBV15 and TRBJ1-5, with TRBD1 as a possible D gene (5 bases). The CDR3 covers 14 residues. Germline V gene sequence: CDR1 LNHNV, CDR2 YYDKDF (reference sequence). V was shortened by 4 bases and J by 7 bases, with 14 bases between the two germline ends. CDR3 bases: TGTGCCACCAGCATGGAGGGGCTGTGGCAGCCCCAGCATTTT. This encodes CATSMEGLWQPQHF.

V usage is TRBV6-2 or TRBV6-3 and J usage is TRBJ1-5; TRBD1 is a possible D gene (5 bases). The V gene lost 4 bases and the J gene lost 3 bases, with 13 bases spanning the gap. The CDR3 contains 15 residues. Germline lookup yields CDR1 MNHEY and CDR2 SVGEGT. CDR3 in amino acids: CASSFQGHYNQPQHF. CDR3 bases: TGTGCCAGCAGTTTTCAGGGTCACTACAATCAGCCCCAGCATTTT.